This T cell receptor beta chain was sequenced during a study of cytomegalovirus exposure and HLA in healthy donors (dated by TCRdb to between 2016 and 2019). Broadly, across the study: According to an earlier analysis of a few hundred of the donors, about 179 million T cells yielded 90 million to 130 million unique TCR beta sequences and 276 Gb of sequence data. An earlier analysis of more than 450 of the donors used high-throughput TCR beta sequencing to judge whether each TCR beta V gene segment behaved as functional or pseudogenic. Every discovery cohort repertoire had been produced on one sequencing platform. Donor age, sex, ethnicity and CMV serostatus were collected together with the repertoire data. To study patterns of TCR occurrence, a later analysis re-analyzed previously published TCR beta repertoires from 700 or so donors and added high-resolution HLA genotyping. An early release that covered roughly 600 HLA-typed donors contained around 330 gigabases of sequencing data and about 93 million unique TCR sequences. Besides the first cohort of under 700 subjects, a separate validation cohort made up of over 95 different subjects was used. Of the roughly 400 genotyped donors, roughly 80% fell in the genetic ancestry cluster associated with self-reported Caucasian donors. Roughly 5 DR-DQ haplotypes were handled as single units for association and clustering because linkage in the cohort was strong. Rather than drawing on any new phenotypic data, the later analysis identified candidate immune exposures from TCR beta sequences and the way those sequences occurred across donors. High-throughput TCR immunosequencing, statistical association of individual TCRs with disease status, and machine learning were combined to predict cytomegalovirus infection status. Among roughly 370 genotyped donors of the cohort, an average of about 240,000 unique TCR beta nucleotide sequences were sequenced per donor, approximately 20% of them non-productive. The aim of the study was to test whether cataloging public T cell receptors could identify signatures of past pathogen exposure. A later genetic analysis used genome-wide SNP genotypes for about 65% of the 666 donors, treating that subset as a discovery cohort. Using immunosequencing, the study profiled T cell repertoires from roughly 650 subjects and related those repertoires to cytomegalovirus serostatus. The number of typed donors differed by locus: about 629-640 for A, B, C, DRB1 and DQB1; 500 to 550 for DQA1; fewer than 610 for DPA1; and 450 to 480 for DPB1. HLA typing included class I and class II loci at four-digit resolution.

The cohort was made up of 666 healthy bone marrow donors. Cohort members were all nominally healthy when sampled, although unrecorded immune exposures were likely present. The donor tested CMV seropositive, placing the donor among the 289 seropositive members of the cohort. Each donor provided a peripheral blood sample, and peripheral blood mononuclear cells were used for TCR beta sequencing. Genomic DNA extraction from the blood cell samples was performed with the Qiagen DNeasy Blood Extraction Kit. Libraries were constructed by the immunoSEQ multiplex PCR assay. A mixture of 60 forward primers for TCR Vbeta segments and 13 reverse primers for TCR Jbeta segments was used in the multiplex PCR. Amplification of the CDR3 region of rearranged TCR beta genes was performed with a multiplex PCR assay on genomic DNA. Amplified TCR beta libraries were sequenced as 87-base-pair reads on the Illumina HiSeq System. The original pipeline was this. In a later analysis, 70 million to 95 million unique TCR beta chains were counted across the 500 to 700 repertoires, and roughly 10 million of these chains were shared by at least two donors. Raw reads were error-corrected and collapsed into unique sequences with a nearest-neighbor algorithm that merged closely related sequences to remove PCR and sequencing errors. To assign V, D and J gene segments, CDR3 sequences were aligned to IMGT reference sequences. For a sequence to be retained, at least a six-nucleotide match to both a V gene segment and a J gene segment was required. Rearrangements were classified as productive when the CDR3 lacked stop codons and remained in frame with V and J, and all other rearrangements were classified as non-productive. CDR3 was defined according to IMGT convention as the region running from the second conserved V-encoded cysteine to the conserved J-encoded phenylalanine. The earlier analysis of approximately 500 of the donors excluded sequences that lacked an unambiguous match to a single V gene segment. In an earlier analysis of roughly 600 of the donors, a V segment was called functional when productive rearrangements were above 56.7%, and segregating when the standard deviation between donors exceeded 5%. A statistical classification framework was developed to diagnose cytomegalovirus status using the catalog of TCR beta chain sequences. A later analysis assigned V and J genes by comparing TCR nucleotide sequences with IMGT/GENE-DB human TR gene sequences. The TCRdist pipeline was used in a later analysis to assign CDR3 sequences and most-parsimonious VDJ recombination scenarios. In a later analysis, each TCR beta chain was defined by its CDR3 amino acid sequence together with its V-gene family, and reads without a unique V-gene family were excluded. As a way to deal with suspected cross-contamination and a sequencing artifact, a later analysis dropped approximately 570 nucleotide sequences that were highly shared and had low generation probability. In a later analysis, a clonal expansion index was calculated for each public chain from normalized within-repertoire ranks of inferred template counts. In a later analysis, generation probabilities were computed with a VDJ recombination model fitted to out-of-frame rearrangements, and the resulting probabilities were checked against IGoR. Hypergeometric tests were used in a later analysis to score TCR-TCR, TCR-HLA and TCR-CMV co-occurrence, with a repertoire-size bias correction applied to the TCR pairs. A later analysis estimated false discovery rates by permuting HLA or CMV assignments 20 times. In a later analysis, co-occurring TCRs were grouped with DBSCAN, and TCRdist sequence similarity was added when clustering was performed within HLA-allele-positive subsets. Repertoires with fewer than 30,000 or more than 120,000 public chains were left out of co-occurrence clustering, as were a handful of repertoires with anomalous nucleotide sharing. The source is immuneACCESS, and TCRdb retained only in-frame sequences with V and J called. Part of the clones is not carried over; for the studies checked, unresolved V genes explain less than half of this, and the remainder is unexplained. For V, J and clone size, that table is used; D and trimming come from the DNA. The sample's own table lists 25,000 to 35,000 clones. Approximately 4.5% of the sample lies in the top ten.

The CDR3 sequence holds 13 residues, the cysteine and phenylalanine included. The read is trimmed to its CDR3 DNA, 39 bases read in frame from base 1. Per the germline V gene, MNHNS is the CDR1 and SASEGT is the CDR2. A distance of 14 bases separates the germline ends of V and J, which lose 6 bases and 5 bases respectively. Results the study describes overall, beyond this receptor: Some IMGT-functional V segments, including TRBV6-2 and TRBV6-3, could not be told apart with the 87-base-pair reads, so those segments were excluded. In a later genetic analysis, fewer N-insertions in productive TCRs were reported among donors in an Asian-associated ancestry cluster than the roughly 640-donor mean. Most TCR sequences were seen in very few donors, while some public TCRs were found in many individuals. A further reported finding was that TCR beta sequences accurately predicted the HLA-A and HLA-B alleles for most subjects in the first cohort. In a later genetic analysis, a missense DCLRE1C variant was associated with V-gene and J-gene trimming of TCR beta chains, and the association was replicated in an independent cohort. The study gave a list of about 160 TCR beta chains associated with cytomegalovirus. It was suggested by the authors that the approach could potentially be generalized to other disease states and immunological phenotypes. Broadly in line with IMGT annotations, most TCR beta V segments showed up in productive rearrangements about 87% or about 30% of the time in an earlier analysis of approximately 640 of the donors. In a later analysis, several top co-occurrence clusters were reported to appear linked to parvovirus B19, influenza, CMV and Epstein-Barr virus. Roughly uniform sequencing depth across donors was assumed in presence/absence analyses, although this assumption may not hold. When HLA alleles, especially DR and DQ, strongly co-occurred, attributing TCR associations to individual alleles was difficult. A cluster of highly shared sequence variants was judged likely to represent a technical artifact of the sequencing pipeline. CMV serostatus was the only immune exposure information available for the cohort. In a later analysis, TCR association rates were found to vary across HLA loci, with the most associated TCRs seen for DRB1 alleles and the fewest for HLA-C alleles. Correlated functional status among segregating V segments might reflect linkage disequilibrium, but an unknown experimental factor could not be ruled out. Compared with equally common non-associated chains, HLA-associated TCR beta chains in a later analysis were more clonally expanded and had lower generation probabilities. In both the original and validation cohorts, the classifier was reported to diagnose cytomegalovirus status with high specificity and sensitivity. The cohort was sequenced for TCR beta chains only, and without alpha or paired-chain data the features that could be detected were limited. Specific HLA alleles were associated with around 18,000 TCR beta sequences at a false discovery rate of 0.05 in a later analysis. HLA typing was unavailable for some donors at each locus, so association tests used only the typed subset. According to a later analysis, most CMV-associated TCR beta chains appeared to be HLA-restricted, and the HLA associations seemed to be driven largely by CMV exposure. A few of the identified cytomegalovirus-associated TCR beta chains were confirmed in vitro to be specific for cytomegalovirus antigens. Because counts were too low, approximately 15 rarely observed V segments, including chromosome 9 orphons, were excluded from the earlier analysis of a few hundred of the donors.

Concerning this clone itself: No antigen is known for it.

The sequence came from a woman between 40 and 50 years old in good health and CMV-seropositive. The V and J segments used are TRBV6-1 and TRBJ2-7, and perhaps TRBD1 as D gene, on 6 matching bases. The sequenced material came from PBMCs. This receptor carries the CDR3 CASSDEEGDEQYF. In nucleotides, the sequence is TGTGCCAGCAGCGATGAAGAGGGGGACGAGCAGTACTTC.